This T cell receptor (beta chain) derives from a study of cytomegalovirus exposure and HLA in healthy donors. In the study overall: Approximately 80 million unique TCRs, all from HLA-typed donors, were included in an early release of the data. Study results and caveats: Roughly uniform sequencing depth across donors was assumed, possibly incorrectly.

The CDR3 runs 13 residues. The V gene's germline CDR1 is SGHDT and CDR2 YYEEEE. Trimming shortened V by 4 bases and J by 1 base, and 8 bases separated the two germline ends. Primers included in the PCR were 60 Vbeta and 13 Jbeta primers. Original processing methods: There were 80 million to 95 million unique TCR beta chains by a later count, and about 12 million of them were shared. TCRdb keeps only in-frame clones here, not all; method: immunoSEQ multiplex PCR. V, J and clone size were drawn from that table, and D and trimming were deduced from the DNA. The sample lists approximately 100,000 clones, 75% seen once, with 10% in the top ten. On this clone itself: Its cognate antigen is unknown.

J is TRBJ2-5 and V is TRBV5-6; D may be TRBD2 (7 bases). Sequenced input: PBMCs. This receptor was taken from a man aged 45-65 years in good health and CMV-seronegative. The CDR3 DNA sequence: TGTGCCAGCAGCCGGGGGGCCCAAGAGACCCAGTACTTC. Protein sequence: CASSRGAQETQYF.